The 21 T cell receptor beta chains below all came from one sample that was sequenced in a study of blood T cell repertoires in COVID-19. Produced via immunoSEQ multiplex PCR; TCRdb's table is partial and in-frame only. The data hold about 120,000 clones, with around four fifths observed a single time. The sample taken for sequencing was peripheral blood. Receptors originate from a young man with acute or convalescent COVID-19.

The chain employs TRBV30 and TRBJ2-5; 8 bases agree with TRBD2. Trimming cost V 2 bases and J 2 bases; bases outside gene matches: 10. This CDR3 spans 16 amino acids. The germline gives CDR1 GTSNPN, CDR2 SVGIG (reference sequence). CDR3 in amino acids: CAWSLKRETEQETQYF. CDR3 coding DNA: TGTGCCTGGAGTCTCAAGCGGGAGACGGAGCAAGAGACCCAGTACTTC. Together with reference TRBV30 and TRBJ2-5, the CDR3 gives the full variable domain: SQTIHQWPATLVQPVGSPLSLECTVEGTSNPNLYWYRQAAGRGLQLLFYSVGIGQISSEVPQNLSASRPQDRQFILSSKKLLLSDSGFYLCAWSLKRETEQETQYFGPGTRLLVL.

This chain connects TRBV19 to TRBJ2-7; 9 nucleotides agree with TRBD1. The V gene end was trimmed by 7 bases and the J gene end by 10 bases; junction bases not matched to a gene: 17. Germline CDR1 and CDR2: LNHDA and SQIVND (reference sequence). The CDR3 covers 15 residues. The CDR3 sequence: CASTRHPIQGAIQYV. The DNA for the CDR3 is TGTGCCAGTACCCGCCACCCCATACAGGGGGCGATCCAGTACGTC.

The CDR3 spells CASSWGGVTQYF. Here the CDR3 DNA reads TGTGCCAGCAGCTGGGGGGGTGTTACGCAGTATTTT. The V call is TRBV5-4, the J call TRBJ2-3; 7 bases agree with TRBD2. Germline loops: CDR1 SGHNT, CDR2 YYREEE (reference sequence). This CDR3 comprises 12 residues. V gave up 3 bases and J gave up 8 bases; unmatched junction bases: 3.

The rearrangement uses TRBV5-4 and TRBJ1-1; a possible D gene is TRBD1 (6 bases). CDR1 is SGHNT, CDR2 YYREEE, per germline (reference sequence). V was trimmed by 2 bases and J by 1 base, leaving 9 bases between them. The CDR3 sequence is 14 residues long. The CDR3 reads CASSFGQTNTEAFF. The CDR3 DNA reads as TGTGCCAGCAGCTTTGGACAGACGAACACTGAAGCTTTCTTT.

CDR3 bases: TGTGCCAGCAGCATTGGTCCCGGGGGGAATGAGCAGTTCTTC. Translated, it gives CASSIGPGGNEQFF. The genes are TRBV9 and TRBJ2-1; 7 bases align to TRBD2. The trim removed 4 bases at V and 7 bases at J, leaving 8 bases unmatched. Germline-derived CDR1 and CDR2 are SGDLS and YYNGEE. The CDR3 extends over 14 amino acids.

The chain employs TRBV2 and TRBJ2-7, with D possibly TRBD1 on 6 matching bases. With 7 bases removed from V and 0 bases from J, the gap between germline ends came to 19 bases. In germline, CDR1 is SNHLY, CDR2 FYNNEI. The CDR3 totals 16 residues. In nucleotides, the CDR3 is TGTGCCAGCAATGGGCCCCGACAGGCCTTCTCCTACGAGCAGTACGTC. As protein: CASNGPRQAFSYEQYV.

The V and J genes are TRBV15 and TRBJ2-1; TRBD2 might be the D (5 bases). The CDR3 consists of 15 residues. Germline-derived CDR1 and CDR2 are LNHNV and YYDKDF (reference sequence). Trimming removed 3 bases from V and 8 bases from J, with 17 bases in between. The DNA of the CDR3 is TGTGCCACCAGCAGCCCTGGGGAGAACCACGATGAGCAGTTCTTC. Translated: CATSSPGENHDEQFF.

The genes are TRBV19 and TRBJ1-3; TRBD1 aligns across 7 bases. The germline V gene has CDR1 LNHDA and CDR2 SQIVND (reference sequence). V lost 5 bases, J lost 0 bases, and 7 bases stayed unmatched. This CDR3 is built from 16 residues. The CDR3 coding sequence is TGTGCCAGTAGTCTCCGGACAGGCCGCTCTGGAAACACCATATATTTT. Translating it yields CASSLRTGRSGNTIYF.

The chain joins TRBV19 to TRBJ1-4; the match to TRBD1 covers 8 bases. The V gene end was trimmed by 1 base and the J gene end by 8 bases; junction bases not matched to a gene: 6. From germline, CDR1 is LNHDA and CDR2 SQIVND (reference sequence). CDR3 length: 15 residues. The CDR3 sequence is CASSIGYRGEEKLFF. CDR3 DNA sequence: TGTGCCAGTAGTATAGGGTACAGGGGGGAAGAAAAACTGTTTTTT.

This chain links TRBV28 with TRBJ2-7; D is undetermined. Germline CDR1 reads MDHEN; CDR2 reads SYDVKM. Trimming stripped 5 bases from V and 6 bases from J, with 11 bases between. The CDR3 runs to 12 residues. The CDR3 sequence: CASSNPVGEQYV. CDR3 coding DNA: TGTGCCAGCAGTAACCCCGTCGGCGAGCAGTACGTC.

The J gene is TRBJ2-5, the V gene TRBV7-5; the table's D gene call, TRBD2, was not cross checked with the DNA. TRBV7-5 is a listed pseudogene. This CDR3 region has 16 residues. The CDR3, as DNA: TGTGCCAGAAGCTTAGGGGACTACCGGTTACAAGAGACCCAGTACTTC. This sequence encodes CARSLGDYRLQETQYF.

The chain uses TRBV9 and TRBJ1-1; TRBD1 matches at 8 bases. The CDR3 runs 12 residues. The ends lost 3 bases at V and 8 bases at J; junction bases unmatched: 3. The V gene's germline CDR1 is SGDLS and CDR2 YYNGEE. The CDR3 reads CASSARQGEAFF. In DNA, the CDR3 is TGTGCCAGCAGCGCCAGACAGGGGGAAGCTTTCTTT. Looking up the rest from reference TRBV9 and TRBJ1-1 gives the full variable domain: DSGVTQTPKHLITATGQRVTLRCSPRSGDLSVYWYQQSLDQGLQFLIQYYNGEERAKGNILERFSAQQFPDLHSELNLSSLELGDSALYFCASSARQGEAFFGQGTRLTVV.

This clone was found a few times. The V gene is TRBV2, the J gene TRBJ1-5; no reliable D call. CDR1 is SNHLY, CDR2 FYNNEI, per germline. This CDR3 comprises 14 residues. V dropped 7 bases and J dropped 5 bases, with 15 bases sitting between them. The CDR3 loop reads CASTGRVRDQPQHF. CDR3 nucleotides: TGTGCCAGCACTGGGAGGGTTCGCGATCAGCCCCAGCATTTT.

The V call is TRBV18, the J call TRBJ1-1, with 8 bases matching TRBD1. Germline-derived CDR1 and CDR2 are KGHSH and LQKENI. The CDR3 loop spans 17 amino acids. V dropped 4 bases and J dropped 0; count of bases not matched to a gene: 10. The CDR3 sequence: CASSRTYTGGLNTEAFF. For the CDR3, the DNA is TGTGCCAGCTCACGGACCTATACAGGGGGACTGAACACTGAAGCTTTCTTT.

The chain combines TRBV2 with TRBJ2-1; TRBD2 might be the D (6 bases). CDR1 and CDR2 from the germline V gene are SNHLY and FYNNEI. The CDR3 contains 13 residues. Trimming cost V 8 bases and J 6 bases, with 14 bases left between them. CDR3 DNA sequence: TGTGCCAGCTGTCCCGGGACTCCCAATGAGCAGTTCTTC. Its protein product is CASCPGTPNEQFF. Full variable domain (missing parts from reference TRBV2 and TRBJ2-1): EPEVTQTPSHQVTQMGQEVILRCVPISNHLYFYWYRQILGQKVEFLVSFYNNEISEKSEIFDDQFSVERPDGSNFTLKIRSTKLEDSAMYFCASCPGTPNEQFFGPGTRLTVL.

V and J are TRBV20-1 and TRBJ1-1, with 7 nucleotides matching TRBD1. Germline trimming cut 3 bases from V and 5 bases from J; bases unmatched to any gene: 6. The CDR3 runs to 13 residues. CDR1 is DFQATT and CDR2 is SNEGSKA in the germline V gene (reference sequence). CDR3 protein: CSASGTGETEAFF. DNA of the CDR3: TGCAGTGCTAGTGGAACAGGGGAAACTGAAGCTTTCTTT.

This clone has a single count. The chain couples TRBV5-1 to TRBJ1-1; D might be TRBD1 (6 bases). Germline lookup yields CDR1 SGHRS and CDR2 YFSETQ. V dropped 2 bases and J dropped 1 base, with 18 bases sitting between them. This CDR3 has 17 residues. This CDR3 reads CASSFRASPGQNTEAFF. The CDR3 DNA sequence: TGCGCCAGCAGCTTTCGCGCCAGCCCGGGACAGAACACTGAAGCTTTCTTT.

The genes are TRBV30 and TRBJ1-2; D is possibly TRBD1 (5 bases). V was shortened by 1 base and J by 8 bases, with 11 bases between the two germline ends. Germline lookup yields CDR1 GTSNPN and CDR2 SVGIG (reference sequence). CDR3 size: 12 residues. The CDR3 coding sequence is TGTGCCTGGAGTGACAGTCGGGGGGGCTACACCTTC. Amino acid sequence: CAWSDSRGGYTF.

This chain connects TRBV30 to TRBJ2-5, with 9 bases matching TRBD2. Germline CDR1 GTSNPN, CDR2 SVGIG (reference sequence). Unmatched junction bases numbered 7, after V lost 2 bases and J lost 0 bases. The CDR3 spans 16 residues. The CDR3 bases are TGTGCCTGGAGTCCGACTAGCGGACTGTACCAAGAGACCCAGTACTTC. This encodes CAWSPTSGLYQETQYF.

CDR3 sequence reads: CALLQRSGNTIYF. The CDR3 region has the DNA TGTGCGCTCCTCCAGCGCTCTGGAAACACCATATATTTT. The chain uses TRBV7-9 and TRBJ1-3, with D unclear. The CDR3 sequence is 13 residues long. Germline V gene lookup returns CDR1 SEHNR and CDR2 FQNEAQ (reference sequence).

The CDR3 nucleotides read TGTGCCAGTAGTATATCGGGCGGGAGCACAGATACGCAGTATTTT. The encoded protein is CASSISGGSTDTQYF. V gene TRBV19 combines with J gene TRBJ2-3, with D maybe TRBD2 (5 bases). The CDR3 contains 15 residues. From germline, CDR1 is LNHDA and CDR2 SQIVND (reference sequence). The ends were cut back, 2 bases at V and 0 bases at J, with 9 bases in the middle.